This entry is about one T cell receptor beta chain. This receptor's antigen is unknown. No base quality information exists; no much larger clone differs at one position. Libraries were constructed by the immunoSEQ multiplex PCR assay. The table comes from immuneACCESS by way of TCRdb, which keeps in-frame sequences with V and J called. Part of the clones is missing from these tables; in studies checked, under half for an unresolved V gene and the rest for unknown reasons. The sample table holds tens of thousands of clones, of which more than 90% were seen once. The top ten hold roughly 2.1% of the sample. The source of the sample is a study of T cell changes during pregnancy in multiple sclerosis (dated by TCRdb to between 2017 and 2020). At the level of the whole study: The study looked at changes in the T cell repertoire across pregnancy in women with multiple sclerosis.

Per the germline V gene, MGHRA is the CDR1 and YSYEKL is the CDR2. Including the terminal cysteine and phenylalanine, the CDR3 comprises 16 residues. CDR3 DNA is the only sequence kept; it has 48 bases, read in frame from the first base. V lost 0 bases and J lost 4 bases; the stretch between them is 15 bases long. This clonotype originated in a female donor in good health, enrolled as a control in a pregnancy study. Recombination connected TRBV4-1 to TRBJ1-2, with TRBD1 tentatively as D gene (6 bases match). Sequences were derived from peripheral blood, sampled in the second trimester of pregnancy. The CDR3 protein: CASSQDVGARSYGYTF. The nucleotides are TGCGCCAGCAGCCAAGACGTGGGGGCGAGGAGCTATGGCTACACCTTC.